Below are 32 T cell receptor beta chains sequenced from a single sample in a study of blood T cell repertoires in COVID-19. The table came from immunoSEQ multiplex PCR; TCRdb's copy has only in-frame clones and leaves some out. The sample holds 150,000 or so clones, approximately 81% seen once. Sequencing used PBMCs or T cells enriched from blood (not recorded which). These receptors originate from a woman aged 45 to 65 who had recovered from COVID-19.

This chain joins TRBV11-2 and TRBJ1-2, with D possibly being TRBD1 (6 bases). Germline assignment: CDR1 SGHAT and CDR2 FQNNGV. Trimming shortened V by 7 bases and J by 8 bases, and 29 bases separated the two germline ends. This CDR3 spans 17 amino acids. The CDR3 coding sequence is TGTGCCAGCACGTCTACCTTGGAGACAGGACGGTTTGAGGGCTACACCTTC. Encoded protein: CASTSTLETGRFEGYTF.

This sequence joins TRBV3-1 (or the pseudogene TRBV3-2) and TRBJ2-3; D is possibly TRBD2 (5 bases). The CDR3 totals 15 residues. Trimming left V 2 bases short and J 8 bases short, with 17 bases between. Germline V lookup: CDR1 LGHDT, CDR2 YNNKEL (reference sequence). In DNA, the CDR3 is TGTGCCAGCAGCCAACGGGCGGGCTGGAACAGTACGCAGTATTTT. Its translation: CASSQRAGWNSTQYF.

The V and J genes are TRBV5-4 and TRBJ2-1, with TRBD2 as a possible D gene (5 bases). Germline V CDR1 and CDR2: SGHNT, YYREEE (reference sequence). Trimming took 1 base from V and 8 from J, leaving 16 bases between them. This CDR3 region has 15 residues. The CDR3 here is CASSLNGLAQYEQFF. The CDR3 DNA reads TGTGCCAGCAGCTTGAATGGGCTAGCTCAATATGAGCAGTTCTTC.

This CDR3 reads CASSLGSGGANEQYF. CDR3 sequence (DNA): TGTGCCAGCAGCTTAGGAAGCGGGGGGGCGAACGAGCAGTACTTC. The gene calls are TRBV7-2 and TRBJ2-7, with 10 bases aligning to TRBD2. CDR3 length equals 15 residues. Germline CDR1 and CDR2: SGHTA and FQGNSA. J lost 5 bases, V lost 1 base, and 5 bases had no gene match.

The V call is TRBV2, the J call TRBJ2-5; the D is unclear. Trimming left V 6 bases short and J 4 bases short, with 6 bases between. Per the germline V gene, CDR1 is SNHLY and CDR2 is FYNNEI. This CDR3 region has 11 residues. The CDR3 loop reads CASRQRETQYF. The CDR3 nucleotides read TGTGCCAGCAGGCAGCGAGAGACCCAGTACTTC.

The gene calls are TRBV29-1 and TRBJ2-5; TRBD1 matches 7 bases. Germline CDR1 and CDR2: SQVTM and ANQGSEA. V lost 4 bases and J lost 1; bases outside the gene matches: 3. CDR3 length equals 13 residues. The CDR3 nucleotides are TGCAGCGTTGCCCGGGACAGCCAAGAGACCCAGTACTTC. It is translated as CSVARDSQETQYF. Looking up the rest from reference TRBV29-1 and TRBJ2-5 gives the full variable domain: SAVISQKPSRDICQRGTSLTIQCQVDSQVTMMFWYRQQPGQSLTLIATANQGSEATYESGFVIDKFPISRPNLTFSTLTVSNMSPEDSSIYLCSVARDSQETQYFGPGTRLLVL.

This rearrangement joins TRBV6-5 to TRBJ2-1; TRBD2 aligns across 7 bases. The CDR3 runs to 15 residues. Trimming at V came to 2 bases and at J to 2 bases, leaving 3 bases not matched to a gene. Germline CDR1 is MNHEY and CDR2 is SVGAGI. This CDR3 reads CASSYAGATYNEQFF. The CDR3 DNA sequence: TGTGCCAGCAGTTACGCGGGAGCGACCTACAATGAGCAGTTCTTC.

The chain is built from TRBV3-1 (or the pseudogene TRBV3-2) and TRBJ1-3, with TRBD1 matching over 7 bases. Trimming took 1 base from V and 2 from J; bases not matched to a gene: 5. This CDR3 region has 16 residues. Germline lookup yields CDR1 LGHDT and CDR2 YNNKEL (reference sequence). CDR3 region: CASSQGPTGAGNTIYF. In DNA form, the CDR3 reads TGTGCCAGCAGCCAAGGCCCTACAGGGGCTGGAAACACCATATATTTT.

The genes are TRBV28 and TRBJ2-7; 7 positions match TRBD2. Trimming removed 5 bases from V and 7 bases from J; junction bases left unmatched: 11. This CDR3 region has 14 residues. Looked up from germline, CDR1 is MDHEN and CDR2 is SYDVKM. The CDR3 spells CASSRRAGAGEQYF. The CDR3 DNA sequence: TGTGCCAGCAGTCGACGGGCGGGAGCGGGAGAGCAGTACTTC.

CDR3 protein: CSVDGLEGAKNIQYF. In DNA form, the CDR3 reads TGCAGCGTTGACGGTTTGGAGGGAGCCAAAAACATTCAGTACTTC. The gene calls are TRBV29-1 and TRBJ2-4; D perhaps matches TRBD2 (6 bases). The germline V and J ends were trimmed by 3 bases and 0 bases, with 12 bases remaining between them. The CDR3 is made up of 15 amino acids. The germline CDR1 and CDR2 sequences are SQVTM and ANQGSEA.

This clone was seen a handful of times. The CDR3 sequence is CASPDRLNTEAFF. The CDR3 bases are TGTGCCAGTCCCGACAGGTTGAACACTGAAGCTTTCTTT. This rearrangement joins TRBV28 to TRBJ1-1; D is possibly TRBD1 (6 bases). Looked up from germline, CDR1 is MDHEN and CDR2 is SYDVKM. This CDR3 is 13 amino acids long. V lost 9 bases and J 0 bases, leaving 11 bases between the germline ends.

This chain connects TRBV7-2 to TRBJ1-6, with 7 nucleotides matching TRBD1. CDR1 and CDR2 from the germline V gene are SGHTA and FQGNSA. V was clipped by 1 base and J by 5 bases; unmatched bases: 2. This CDR3 is built from 15 residues. CDR3 residues: CASSLETGNNSPLHF. The CDR3 DNA is TGTGCCAGCAGCTTAGAGACAGGGAATAATTCACCCCTCCACTTT.

The chain has TRBV29-1 and TRBJ1-1; D is unclear. V was trimmed by 8 bases and J by 4 bases, leaving 20 bases between them. CDR3 length: 14 residues. CDR1 and CDR2 from the germline V gene are SQVTM and ANQGSEA. The CDR3, as DNA: TGCAGCTCAAAAGGTGGCTTGTCGGGCACTGAAGCTTTCTTT. Encoded protein: CSSKGGLSGTEAFF.

J is TRBJ2-7 and V is TRBV6-2 or TRBV6-3, with a possible D match to TRBD1 (5 bases). Between the trimmed V and J ends, which lost 2 bases and 3 bases, there was a span of 5 bases. The CDR3 contains 12 residues. Germline CDR1 is MNHEY and CDR2 is SVGEGT. The CDR3 nucleotides read TGTGCCAGCAGTTACCAGGGCTACGAGCAGTACTTC. Protein product: CASSYQGYEQYF.

CDR3 sequence (DNA): TGTGCCAGCAGCTGGTCGCGGGGGGGCCACAATGAGCAGTTCTTC. Its protein product is CASSWSRGGHNEQFF. The chain combines TRBV7-2 with TRBJ2-1; TRBD2 agrees at 9 bases. Germline V gene lookup returns CDR1 SGHTA and CDR2 FQGNSA. The CDR3 spans 15 residues. V lost 4 bases and J lost 5; bases outside the gene matches: 6.

This rearrangement joins TRBV19 to TRBJ1-5, with 8 bases aligning to TRBD1. V was clipped by 5 bases and J by 6 bases; unmatched bases: 15. Germline CDR1 reads LNHDA; CDR2 reads SQIVND (reference sequence). CDR3 length: 17 amino acids. Written as DNA, the CDR3 is TGTGCCAGTAGTCCCCGAGGGTTGGACAGGGAGGCTCAGCCCCAGCATTTT. Translating it yields CASSPRGLDREAQPQHF.

The chain is built from TRBV4-1 and TRBJ2-4, with TRBD1 matching over 8 bases. Germline V gene data show CDR1 as MGHRA and CDR2 as YSYEKL. The CDR3 sequence is 16 residues long. The ends lost 3 bases at V and 2 bases at J; junction bases unmatched: 6. This chain's CDR3 is CASSQGTGLTKNIQYF. DNA for the CDR3: TGCGCCAGCAGCCAGGGGACAGGACTAACCAAAAACATTCAGTACTTC.

The V gene is TRBV7-3, the J gene TRBJ2-7; weak D call: TRBD2 (6 bases). CDR1 is SGHTA, CDR2 FQGTGA, per germline. Trimming took off 5 bases at V and 6 bases at J, with 17 bases between the two ends. CDR3 length: 14 amino acids. The DNA of the CDR3 is TGTGCCAGCAGCCCCCTAGGGGACTCCGGCGAGCAGTACTTC. Protein sequence: CASSPLGDSGEQYF.

The chain combines TRBV6-5 with TRBJ1-1, with TRBD1 matching 11 bases. V shed 7 bases and J 2 bases; nucleotides not matched to a gene: 6. The germline CDR1 and CDR2 sequences are MNHEY and SVGAGI. This CDR3 has 15 amino acids. The DNA of the CDR3 is TGTGCCAGCATCCGGACAGGGGGCGAAAACACTGAAGCTTTCTTT. Protein product: CASIRTGGENTEAFF.

The V gene is TRBV7-2, the J gene TRBJ1-4, with a possible D match to TRBD1 (6 bases). The length of the CDR3 is 17 residues. Germline values: CDR1 SGHTA, CDR2 FQGNSA. Trimming pared 5 bases from V and 2 bases from J, leaving 18 bases between. CDR3 in DNA: TGTGCCAGCAGCCCCTTCCGTCCGCAGGGGACTAATGAAAAACTGTTTTTT. Its translation: CASSPFRPQGTNEKLFF.

V is TRBV5-1 and J is TRBJ2-7; D not certain. The CDR3 totals 14 residues. Germline V gene sequence: CDR1 SGHRS, CDR2 YFSETQ. Trimming took 5 bases from V and 0 from J, leaving 12 bases between them. The CDR3 DNA is TGCGCCAGCAGGGTCAGTTCGAACTCCTACGAGCAGTACTTC. Amino acid sequence: CASRVSSNSYEQYF. Looking up the rest from reference TRBV5-1 and TRBJ2-7 gives the full variable domain: KAGVTQTPRYLIKTRGQQVTLSCSPISGHRSVSWYQQTPGQGLQFLFEYFSETQRNKGNFPGRFSGRQFSNSRSEMNVSTLELGDSALYLCASRVSSNSYEQYFGPGTRLTVT.

The CDR3 coding sequence is TGCGCCAGCAGCTTGGGAGCGGGGGATCGCACAGATACGCAGTATTTT. This gives the protein CASSLGAGDRTDTQYF. The chain combines TRBV5-1 with TRBJ2-3; TRBD2 matches 8 bases. From germline, CDR1 is SGHRS and CDR2 YFSETQ. The CDR3 is 16 amino acids. V was clipped by 0 bases and J by 1 base; unmatched bases: 4.

The genes are TRBV5-4 and TRBJ2-7; 7 bases agree with TRBD2. Germline V gives CDR1 SGHNT, CDR2 YYREEE (reference sequence). The CDR3 spans 14 residues. Trimming took 0 bases from V and 2 from J; bases not matched to a gene: 2. The CDR3 bases are TGTGCCAGCAGCTTGGGGGAGGGTCCCTACGAGCAGTACTTC. Protein: CASSLGEGPYEQYF.

V and J are TRBV7-9 and TRBJ1-4, with D maybe TRBD1 (6 bases). CDR3 size: 14 residues. Germline CDR1 reads SEHNR; CDR2 reads FQNEAQ (reference sequence). Trimming took 5 bases from V and 6 from J, leaving 13 bases between them. Here the CDR3 reads CASSPAGQYEKLFF. CDR3 coding DNA: TGTGCCAGCAGCCCCGCAGGACAGTATGAAAAACTGTTTTTT. Variable domain in full (rest from reference TRBV7-9 and TRBJ1-4): DTGVSQNPRHKITKRGQNVTFRCDPISEHNRLYWYRQTLGQGPEFLTYFQNEAQLEKSRLLSDRFSAERPKGSFSTLEIQRTEQGDSAMYLCASSPAGQYEKLFFGSGTQLSVL.

This chain uses TRBV19 with TRBJ2-2; possibly TRBD2 for D (5 bases). CDR3 length: 15 amino acids. V lost 1 base and J 7 bases, leaving 13 bases between the germline ends. Per the germline V gene, CDR1 is LNHDA and CDR2 is SQIVND (reference sequence). CDR3 bases: TGTGCCAGTAGTATAGCGGCAGGAGGAAGCGGGGAGCTGTTTTTT. Translating gives CASSIAAGGSGELFF.

The chain couples TRBV5-8 to TRBJ2-5, with 7 nucleotides matching TRBD1. Unmatched junction bases numbered 3, after V lost 6 bases and J lost 4 bases. The CDR3 has 12 residues. CDR1 and CDR2 from the germline V gene are SGHTS and YDEGEE. In DNA form, the CDR3 reads TGTGCCAGCACCGACAGGGCAGAGACCCAGTACTTC. Protein product: CASTDRAETQYF.

The V and J genes are TRBV5-4 and TRBJ1-4; no definite D call. Germline CDR1 reads SGHNT; CDR2 reads YYREEE (reference sequence). Trimming removed 3 bases at V and 0 bases at J, with 12 bases between. The CDR3 is 16 amino acids. CDR3 in amino acids: CASSSRDTATNEKLFF. The CDR3 coding sequence is TGTGCCAGCAGCTCCCGGGATACTGCAACTAATGAAAAACTGTTTTTT. Full variable domain (remainder filled in from reference TRBV5-4 and TRBJ1-4): ETGVTQSPTHLIKTRGQQVTLRCSSQSGHNTVSWYQQALGQGPQFIFQYYREEENGRGNFPPRFSGLQFPNYSSELNVNALELDDSALYLCASSSRDTATNEKLFFGSGTQLSVL.

The chain is built from TRBV7-2 and TRBJ2-7, with D perhaps matching TRBD2 (5 bases). The CDR3 loop spans 14 amino acids. Germline V lookup: CDR1 SGHTA, CDR2 FQGNSA. Trimming took 4 bases from V and 5 from J, leaving 15 bases between them. The CDR3 here is CASSSRIQTNEQYF. DNA of the CDR3: TGTGCCAGCAGCTCCCGAATACAGACTAACGAGCAGTACTTC.

The V call is TRBV28, the J call TRBJ1-1, with TRBD1 matching over 8 bases. CDR1 and CDR2 from the germline V gene are MDHEN and SYDVKM. CDR3 length: 15 residues. With 7 bases clipped from V and 1 base from J, the junction kept 8 bases outside the gene matches. The CDR3 spells CASTIPRGQNTEAFF. Here the CDR3 DNA reads TGTGCCAGCACCATCCCCAGGGGGCAGAACACTGAAGCTTTCTTT.

The rearrangement links TRBV12-3 or TRBV12-4 to TRBJ1-6; possible D gene TRBD1, 5 bases. Trimming removed 7 bases from V and 9 bases from J, with 13 bases in between. This CDR3 spans 13 amino acids. The CDR3 loop is CASTLGGVSPLHF. The DNA for the CDR3 is TGTGCCAGCACCCTTGGGGGGGTTTCACCCCTCCACTTT.

The J gene is TRBJ1-3, the V gene TRBV7-9; D gene unclear. The CDR3 has 14 residues. Germline V gives CDR1 SEHNR, CDR2 FQNEAQ (reference sequence). Trimming took off 5 bases at V and 2 bases at J, with 10 bases between the two ends. The CDR3 nucleotides are TGTGCCAGCAGCCCGGAGGCCACTGGAAACACCATATATTTT. Protein: CASSPEATGNTIYF.

This clone was seen a handful of times. The rearrangement joins TRBV7-2 to TRBJ1-5, with 8 bases that match TRBD1. J was trimmed by 4 bases and V by 5 bases; bases with no gene match: 4. Germline CDR1 and CDR2: SGHTA and FQGNSA. The CDR3 is made up of 14 amino acids. CDR3 amino acids: CASSPDRGNQPQHF. The CDR3 DNA is TGTGCCAGCAGCCCTGACAGGGGTAATCAGCCCCAGCATTTT. The variable domain in full, with the rest retrieved from reference TRBV7-2 and TRBJ1-5, is GAGVSQSPSNKVTEKGKDVELRCDPISGHTALYWYRQSLGQGLEFLIYFQGNSAPDKSGLPSDRFSAERTGGSVSTLTIQRTQQEDSAVYLCASSPDRGNQPQHFGDGTRLSIL.